The present TCR beta chain was sequenced within a study of shared clonotypes between healthy human individuals. Overall study context: Each donor contributed plates that comprised three CD4 naive, three CD4 memory, two CD8 naive and one CD8 memory.

CDR3 size: 15 residues. Trimming stripped 2 bases from V and 6 bases from J, with 14 bases between. CDR1 is MNHEY, CDR2 SMNVEV, per germline (reference sequence). CD8 cells regarded as naive lacked CD45RO, were positively chosen for CCR7, and omitted terminally differentiated effector memory CD45RA+ cells. This table comes from immunoSEQ multiplex PCR, and its TCRdb copy is limited to in-frame clones, with some not included. The sample has millions of clones, about 95% seen once; the top ten hold 0.9% to 1.3%. This clonotype was obtained from a young man in good health. J is TRBJ2-1 and V is TRBV27; D ambiguous. The sample comprised naive CD8+ T cells sorted from blood. This chain's CDR3 is CASSLTLTAGNEQFF. DNA for the CDR3: TGTGCCAGCAGTTTAACCCTCACCGCAGGCAATGAGCAGTTCTTC.